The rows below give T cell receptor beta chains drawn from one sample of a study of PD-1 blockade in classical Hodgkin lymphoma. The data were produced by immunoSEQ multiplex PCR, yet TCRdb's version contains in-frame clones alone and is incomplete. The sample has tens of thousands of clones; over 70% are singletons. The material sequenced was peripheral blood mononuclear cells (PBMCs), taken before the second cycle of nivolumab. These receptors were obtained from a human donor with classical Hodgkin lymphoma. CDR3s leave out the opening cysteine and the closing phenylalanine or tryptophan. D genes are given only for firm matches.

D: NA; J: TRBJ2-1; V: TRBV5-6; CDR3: ASSLERTNEQF
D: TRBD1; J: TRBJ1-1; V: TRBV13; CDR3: ASSLPEGADTEAF
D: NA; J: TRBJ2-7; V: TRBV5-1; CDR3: ASSLADPGSEQY
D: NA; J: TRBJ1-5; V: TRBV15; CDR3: ATSRGLGNQPQH
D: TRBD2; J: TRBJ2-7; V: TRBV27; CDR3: ASSHPGLAGREQY
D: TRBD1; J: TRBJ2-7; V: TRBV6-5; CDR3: ASSSGQSGEQY
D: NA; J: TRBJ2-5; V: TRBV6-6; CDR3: ASSYGQETQY
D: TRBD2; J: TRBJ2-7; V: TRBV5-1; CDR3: ASSLTGGNNEQY
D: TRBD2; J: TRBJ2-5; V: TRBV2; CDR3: ASRGMGREGRVRETQY
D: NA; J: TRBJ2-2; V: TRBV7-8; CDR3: ASPRDAGELF
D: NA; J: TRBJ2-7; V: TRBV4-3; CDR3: ASSQDWDSYEQY
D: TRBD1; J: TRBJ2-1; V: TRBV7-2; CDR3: ASSLRQGGQF
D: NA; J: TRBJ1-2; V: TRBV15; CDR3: ATSREVLDSPYYGYT
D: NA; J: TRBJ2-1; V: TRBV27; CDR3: ASRGLTSYNEQF
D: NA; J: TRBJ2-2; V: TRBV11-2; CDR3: ASSFRANTGELF